The clone carrying this TCR beta chain was recorded at least ten times. The antigen is unknown. The CDR3 consists of 14 residues. V lost 4 bases to trimming and J lost 9 bases, with 16 bases between them. Germline CDR1 and CDR2: MDHEN and SYDVKM. The data belong to a study of T cells in Graves' hyperthyroidism and ophthalmopathy. Points from the study as a whole: Most clonotypes that expanded in the thyroid above 0.001 also showed up in blood.

What was amplified from RNA transcripts were TCR beta CDR3 regions. TCR CDR3 underwent first-round RT-PCR with the HTBI primer set. TCRdb re-called the multiplex PCR reads with MiXCR, one entry per CDR3 protein. Of some 510,000 distinct CDR3 sequences listed, around 20% are singletons. The definition of stable Graves' hyperthyroidism was no ophthalmopathy progression within 18 months. The authors took PBMCs from 10 ml fresh peripheral blood. The sequence came from a man between 18 and 29 years old with Graves' hyperthyroidism. The sequenced sample consisted of blood. This chain joins TRBV28 and TRBJ1-5; a possible D gene is TRBD1 (5 bases). Here the CDR3 reads CASSSTGGIGPQHF. CDR3 sequence (DNA): TGTGCCAGCAGTTCGACGGGGGGGATAGGGCCCCAGCATTTT. The full variable domain, rest sourced from reference TRBV28 and TRBJ1-5, is DVKVTQSSRYLVKRTGEKVFLECVQDMDHENMFWYRQDPGLGLRLIYFSYDVKMKEKGDIPEGYSVSREKKERFSLILESASTNQTSMYLCASSSTGGIGPQHFGDGTRLSIL.